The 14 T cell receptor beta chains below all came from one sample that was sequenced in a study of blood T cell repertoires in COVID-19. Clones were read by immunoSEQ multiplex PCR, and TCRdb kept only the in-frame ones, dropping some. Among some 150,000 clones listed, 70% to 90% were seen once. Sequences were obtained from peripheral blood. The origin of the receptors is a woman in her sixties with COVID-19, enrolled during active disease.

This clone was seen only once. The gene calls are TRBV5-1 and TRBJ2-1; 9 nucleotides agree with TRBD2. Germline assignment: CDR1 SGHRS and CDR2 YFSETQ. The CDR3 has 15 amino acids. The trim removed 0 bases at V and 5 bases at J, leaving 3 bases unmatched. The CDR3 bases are TGCGCCAGCAGCTTGGAGCGGGGGGAAGACAATGAGCAGTTCTTC. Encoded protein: CASSLERGEDNEQFF.

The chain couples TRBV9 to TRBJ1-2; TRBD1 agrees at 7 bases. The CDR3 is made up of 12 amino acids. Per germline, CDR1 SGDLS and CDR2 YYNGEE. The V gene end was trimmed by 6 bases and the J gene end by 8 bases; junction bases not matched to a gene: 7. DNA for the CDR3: TGTGCCAGCAAGACAGGGCTCGGGGGCTACACCTTC. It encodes CASKTGLGGYTF.

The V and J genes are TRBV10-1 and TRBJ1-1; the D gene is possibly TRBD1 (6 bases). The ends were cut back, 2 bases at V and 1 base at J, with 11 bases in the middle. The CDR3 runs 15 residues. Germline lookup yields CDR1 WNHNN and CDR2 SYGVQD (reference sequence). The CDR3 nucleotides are TGCGCCAGCAGTGAGGCAGGGGCCGGGAACACTGAAGCTTTCTTT. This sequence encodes CASSEAGAGNTEAFF.

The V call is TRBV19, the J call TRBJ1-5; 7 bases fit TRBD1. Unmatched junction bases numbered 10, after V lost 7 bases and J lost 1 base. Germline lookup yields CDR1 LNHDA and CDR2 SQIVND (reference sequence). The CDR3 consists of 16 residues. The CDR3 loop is CASTDSGTESNQPQHF. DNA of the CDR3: TGTGCCAGTACCGACTCCGGGACAGAAAGCAATCAGCCCCAGCATTTT.

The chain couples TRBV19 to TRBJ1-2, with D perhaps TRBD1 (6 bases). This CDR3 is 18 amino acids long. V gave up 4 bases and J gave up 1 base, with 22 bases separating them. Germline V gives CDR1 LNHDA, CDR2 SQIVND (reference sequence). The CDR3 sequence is CASSSKSAGDPRNYGYTF. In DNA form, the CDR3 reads TGTGCCAGTAGTAGTAAGTCGGCAGGGGACCCCCGTAACTATGGCTACACCTTC.

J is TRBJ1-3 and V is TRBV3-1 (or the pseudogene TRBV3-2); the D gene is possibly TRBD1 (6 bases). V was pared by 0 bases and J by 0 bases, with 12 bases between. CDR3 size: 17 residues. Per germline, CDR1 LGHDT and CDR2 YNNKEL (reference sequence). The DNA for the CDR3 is TGTGCCAGCAGCCAAGATTCTGGACAGAACTCTGGAAACACCATATATTTT. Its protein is CASSQDSGQNSGNTIYF.

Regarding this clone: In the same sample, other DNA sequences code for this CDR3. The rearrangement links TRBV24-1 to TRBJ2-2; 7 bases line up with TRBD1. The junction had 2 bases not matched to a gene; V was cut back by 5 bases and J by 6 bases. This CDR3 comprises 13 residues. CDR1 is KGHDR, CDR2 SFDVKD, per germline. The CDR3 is CATSGQGAGELFF. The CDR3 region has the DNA TGTGCCACCAGTGGGCAGGGGGCCGGGGAGCTGTTTTTT.

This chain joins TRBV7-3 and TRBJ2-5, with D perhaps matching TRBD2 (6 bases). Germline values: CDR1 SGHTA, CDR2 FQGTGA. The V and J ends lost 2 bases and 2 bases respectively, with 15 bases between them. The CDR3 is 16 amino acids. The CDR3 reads CASSLVASAAQETQYF. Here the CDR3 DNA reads TGTGCCAGCAGCTTAGTGGCTAGCGCGGCTCAAGAGACCCAGTACTTC.

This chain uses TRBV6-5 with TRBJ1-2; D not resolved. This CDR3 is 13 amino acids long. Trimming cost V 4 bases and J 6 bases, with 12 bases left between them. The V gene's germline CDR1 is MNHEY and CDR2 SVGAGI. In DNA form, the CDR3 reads TGTGCCAGCAGTTTGTGGCAGACAAATGGCTACACCTTC. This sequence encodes CASSLWQTNGYTF.

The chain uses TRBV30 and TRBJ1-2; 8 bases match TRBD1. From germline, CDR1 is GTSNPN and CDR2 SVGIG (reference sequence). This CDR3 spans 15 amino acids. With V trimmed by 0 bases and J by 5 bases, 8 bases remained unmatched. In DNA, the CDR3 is TGTGCCTGGAGTGTAAGTTTGGACAGGGATTATGGCTACACCTTC. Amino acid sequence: CAWSVSLDRDYGYTF.

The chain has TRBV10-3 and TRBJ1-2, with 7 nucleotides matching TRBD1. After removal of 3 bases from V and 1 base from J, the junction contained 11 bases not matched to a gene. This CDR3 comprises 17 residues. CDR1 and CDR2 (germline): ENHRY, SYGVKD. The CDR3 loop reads CAISESMDRSLNYGYTF. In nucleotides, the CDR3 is TGTGCCATCAGTGAAAGCATGGACAGGAGCCTTAACTATGGCTACACCTTC.

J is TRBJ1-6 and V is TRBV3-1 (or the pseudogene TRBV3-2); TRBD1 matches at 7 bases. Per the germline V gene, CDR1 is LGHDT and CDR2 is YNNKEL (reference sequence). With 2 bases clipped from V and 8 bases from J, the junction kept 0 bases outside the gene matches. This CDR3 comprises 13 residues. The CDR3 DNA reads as TGTGCCAGCAGCCAACAGGGGGATTCACCCCTCCACTTT. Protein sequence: CASSQQGDSPLHF.

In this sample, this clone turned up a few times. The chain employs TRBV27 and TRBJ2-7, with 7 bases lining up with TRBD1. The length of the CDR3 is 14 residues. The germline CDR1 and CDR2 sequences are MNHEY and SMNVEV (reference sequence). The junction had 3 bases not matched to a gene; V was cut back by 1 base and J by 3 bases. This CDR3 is CASSLFAGGYEQYF. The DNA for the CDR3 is TGTGCCAGCAGTTTATTTGCAGGGGGCTACGAGCAGTACTTC.

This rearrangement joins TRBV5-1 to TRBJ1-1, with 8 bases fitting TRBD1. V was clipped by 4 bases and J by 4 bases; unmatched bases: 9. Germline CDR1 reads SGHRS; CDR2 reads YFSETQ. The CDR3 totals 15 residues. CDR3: CASSPTGGVSTEAFF. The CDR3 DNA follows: TGCGCCAGCAGCCCAACAGGGGGAGTCAGCACTGAAGCTTTCTTT.